The 20 T cell receptor beta chains presented below share a single source sample, sequenced in a study of CD8+CD57+ T cells in acquired aplastic anemia (dated by TCRdb to the late 2010s). Sequencing relied on an Illumina HiSeq 2000. Genomic DNA served as template for TCR beta VDJ combination and CDR3 sequence profiling. The public reads were reprocessed in TCRdb via fastp at Q25 and MiXCR, keeping in-frame beta chains. Rows matching on CDR3 protein sequence are summarized as one entry with the most common DNA and genes. This sample comprises approximately 160,000 distinct CDR3 sequences, around half of them detected only once. Together, the top ten hold 3.2% of the sample. Expansion of CD8+CD57+ cells had been shown by flow cytometry in the patients chosen for sequencing. Source material: sorted CD4+, CD8+, or CD8+CD57+ T cells (not recorded which) from PBMCs. The source is a human donor with aplastic anemia.

This clonotype was detected ten times or more. Here the CDR3 reads CASSFRGEYGYTF. CDR3 nucleotide sequence: TGTGCCAGCAGCTTCAGGGGGGAATATGGCTACACCTTC. V and J are TRBV7-2 and TRBJ1-2; 7 bases are shared with TRBD1. Germline-derived CDR1 and CDR2 are SGHTA and FQGNSA. V was clipped by 3 bases and J by 5 bases; unmatched bases: 3. The CDR3 loop spans 13 amino acids.

The chain has TRBV29-1 and TRBJ2-6; the D is unclear. The V end lost 0 bases, the J end lost 0 bases, and 6 bases lay between the germline ends. The CDR3 runs 15 residues. Germline V lookup: CDR1 SQVTM, CDR2 ANQGSEA. The CDR3 loop reads CSVEDRHSGANVLTF. In nucleotides, the CDR3 is TGCAGCGTTGAAGACCGGCACTCTGGGGCCAACGTCCTGACTTTC.

Ten or more counts support this clonotype. This CDR3 reads CSARDGLEDEQYF. CDR3 nucleotides: TGCAGTGCTAGAGATGGGCTGGAGGACGAGCAGTACTTC. The chain employs TRBV20-1 and TRBJ2-7; tentative D call: TRBD2 (5 bases). Trimming cost V 0 bases and J 5 bases, with 11 bases left between them. The germline CDR1 and CDR2 sequences are DFQATT and SNEGSKA (reference sequence). This CDR3 region has 13 residues.

This clonotype occurred a few times. A much larger clone sits a single nucleotide away, making a read error possible. The rearrangement links TRBV20-1 to TRBJ1-1, with 8 bases lining up with TRBD1. The germline V gene has CDR1 DFQATT and CDR2 SNEGSKA (reference sequence). This CDR3 contains 14 residues. The CDR3 region is CSTRATHRGSEAFF. The CDR3 DNA reads as TGCAGTACTAGAGCGACACACAGGGGGTCTGAAGCTTTCTTT.

This clonotype was detected only once. The genes are TRBV19 and TRBJ1-5; weak D call: TRBD1 (6 bases). The CDR3 is made up of 15 amino acids. Germline-derived CDR1 and CDR2 are LNHDA and SQIVND (reference sequence). CDR3 sequence: CATGRPGMFTQPQHF. CDR3 nucleotide sequence: TGTGCAACAGGGAGGCCAGGGATGTTTACTCAGCCCCAGCATTTT.

The chain links TRBV19 to TRBJ2-7; D ambiguous. The CDR3 extends over 14 amino acids. Looked up from germline, CDR1 is LNHDA and CDR2 is SQIVND (reference sequence). The V gene lost 1 base and the J gene lost 2 bases, with 9 bases spanning the gap. The CDR3 region has the DNA TGTGCCAGTAGTATAGGGTCAGGAACCTACGAGCAGTACTTC. Residues: CASSIGSGTYEQYF.

The V gene is TRBV7-9, the J gene TRBJ2-5, with 9 bases aligning to TRBD1. The CDR3 covers 15 residues. Unmatched junction bases numbered 6, after V lost 4 bases and J lost 3 bases. The germline gives CDR1 SEHNR, CDR2 FQNEAQ (reference sequence). Written as DNA, the CDR3 is TGTGCCAGCAGCTCGCGGGACAGGGACGAAGAGACCCAGTACTTC. Amino acid sequence: CASSSRDRDEETQYF.

This clonotype was observed a handful of times. This rearrangement joins TRBV29-1 to TRBJ2-5; D is unresolved. Germline CDR1 and CDR2: SQVTM and ANQGSEA. V lost 0 bases and J 7 bases, leaving 6 bases between the germline ends. The CDR3 runs to 11 residues. The CDR3: CSVEEVGTQYF. CDR3 nucleotides: TGCAGCGTTGAAGAGGTGGGGACCCAGTACTTC.

This chain joins TRBV29-1 and TRBJ1-1; no firm D call. The germline CDR1 and CDR2 sequences are SQVTM and ANQGSEA. With 6 bases removed from V and 1 base from J, the gap between germline ends came to 15 bases. CDR3 length equals 14 residues. CDR3 bases: TGCAGCGTGAAACTCGACGGGAAGAACACTGAAGCTTTCTTT. As protein: CSVKLDGKNTEAFF.

Worth noting for this clonotype: This may be a read error, as it is one base from a much larger clone. This chain uses TRBV9 with TRBJ1-1; D remains ambiguous. The CDR3 is made up of 13 amino acids. Germline CDR1 SGDLS, CDR2 YYNGEE. The CDR3 DNA reads as TGTGCCAGCTGCGTAGACGCCCTCGCTGAAGCTTTCTTT. Translation gives CASCVDALAEAFF. Combining the CDR3 with reference TRBV9 and TRBJ1-1 gives the whole variable domain DSGVTQTPKHLITATGQRVTLRCSPRSGDLSVYWYQQSLDQGLQFLIQYYNGEERAKGNILERFSAQQFPDLHSELNLSSLELGDSALYFCASCVDALAEAFFGQGTRLTVV.

This clonotype has a handful of counts. The V gene is TRBV19, the J gene TRBJ1-6; D call uncertain. Germline CDR1 LNHDA, CDR2 SQIVND (reference sequence). The CDR3 is 12 amino acids. Trimming removed 3 bases at V and 7 bases at J, with 4 bases between. The DNA for the CDR3 is TGTGCCAGTAGTATCAGGAATTCACCCCTCCACTTT. Protein product: CASSIRNSPLHF.

V gene TRBV15 combines with J gene TRBJ2-2, with unresolved D. Germline CDR1 LNHNV, CDR2 YYDKDF (reference sequence). Trimming cost V 0 bases and J 3 bases, with 11 bases left between them. CDR3 length equals 16 residues. The CDR3 protein is CATSRDGGFYTGELFF. The CDR3 nucleotides read TGTGCCACCAGCAGAGACGGTGGGTTCTACACCGGGGAGCTGTTTTTT.

The CDR3 DNA sequence: TGTGCCAGTAGTACTTCGACAGGGAGGAATTCACCCCTCCACTTT. Its protein is CASSTSTGRNSPLHF. The rearrangement uses TRBV19 and TRBJ1-6; 7 positions match TRBD1. This CDR3 is built from 15 residues. CDR1 LNHDA and CDR2 SQIVND come from the germline V gene (reference sequence). V dropped 4 bases and J dropped 7; count of bases not matched to a gene: 7.

This clonotype was recorded many times. This chain links TRBV11-2 with TRBJ2-3; perhaps D is TRBD1 or TRBD2 (5 bases each). The germline CDR1 and CDR2 sequences are SGHAT and FQNNGV. The CDR3 spans 15 residues. Trimming stripped 4 bases from V and 0 bases from J, with 11 bases between. The CDR3 DNA reads TGTGCCAGCAGCTCCGGGACGGCAAGCACAGATACGCAGTATTTT. As protein: CASSSGTASTDTQYF.

The chain is built from TRBV24-1 and TRBJ1-2, with D possibly TRBD1 on 5 matching bases. CDR3 size: 14 residues. CDR1 KGHDR and CDR2 SFDVKD come from the germline V gene. Trimming took 3 bases from V and 2 from J, leaving 9 bases between them. The CDR3 spells CATSDPGTNYGYTF. The CDR3 nucleotides are TGTGCCACCAGTGATCCGGGGACCAACTATGGCTACACCTTC.

This clonotype was picked up many times. The chain employs TRBV12-3 or TRBV12-4 and TRBJ1-2; 7 nucleotides agree with TRBD1. With V trimmed by 5 bases and J by 4 bases, 4 bases remained unmatched. The CDR3 is 13 amino acids. The CDR3 region is CASSPGQSYGYTF. CDR3 bases: TGTGCCAGCAGTCCGGGACAGAGCTATGGCTACACCTTC.

This clonotype was seen once. A read error may account for a junction end that differs from germline. This chain joins TRBV5-1 and TRBJ1-1; 10 bases line up with TRBD1. The CDR3 sequence is 17 residues long. Germline values: CDR1 SGHRS, CDR2 YFSETQ. This CDR3 reads CASSQLGTGEGRTEALF. CDR3 DNA sequence: TGCGCCAGCAGCCAACTCGGGACAGGGGAAGGACGGACTGAAGCTCTCTTT.

The chain combines TRBV5-5 with TRBJ2-5, with D possibly being TRBD2 (6 bases). Per the germline V gene, CDR1 is SGHKS and CDR2 is YYEKEE (reference sequence). The CDR3 length is 15 residues. Trimming shortened V by 4 bases and J by 2 bases, and 15 bases separated the two germline ends. The CDR3 loop is CASSRLGLTQETQYF. The CDR3, as DNA: TGTGCCAGCAGCCGCTTGGGACTGACGCAAGAGACCCAGTACTTC. Based on the CDR3 plus reference TRBV5-5 and TRBJ2-5, the full variable domain is DAGVTQSPTHLIKTRGQQVTLRCSPISGHKSVSWYQQVLGQGPQFIFQYYEKEERGRGNFPDRFSARQFPNYSSELNVNALLLGDSALYLCASSRLGLTQETQYFGPGTRLLVL.

This clonotype came up many times. This sequence joins TRBV6-1 and TRBJ1-2; 7 bases are shared with TRBD1. The length of the CDR3 is 15 residues. V shed 5 bases, J shed 8 bases, and the junction held 14 bases outside the gene matches. The germline V gene has CDR1 MNHNS and CDR2 SASEGT. The CDR3 sequence: CASSPQPDRARGYTF. The CDR3 bases are TGTGCCAGCAGTCCTCAACCCGACAGGGCGCGAGGCTACACCTTC.

In its sample, this clonotype was seen many times. The V gene is TRBV5-6, the J gene TRBJ1-5; TRBD1 is a possible D gene (6 bases). The germline V and J ends were trimmed by 3 bases and 6 bases, with 16 bases remaining between them. Germline V CDR1 and CDR2: SGHDT, YYEEEE. CDR3 length: 15 residues. In DNA form, the CDR3 reads TGTGCCAGCAGCTCTAACAGGGCGGGCATTCAGCCCCAGCATTTT. This sequence encodes CASSSNRAGIQPQHF. Together with reference TRBV5-6 and TRBJ1-5, the CDR3 gives the full variable domain: DAGVTQSPTHLIKTRGQQVTLRCSPKSGHDTVSWYQQALGQGPQFIFQYYEEEERQRGNFPDRFSGHQFPNYSSELNVNALLLGDSALYLCASSSNRAGIQPQHFGDGTRLSIL.